The entry below gives a single T cell receptor beta chain sequence along with its context. What this receptor recognizes is not known. No base quality information exists; no much larger clone differs at one position. The library came from the immunoSEQ multiplex PCR assay. The multiplex PCR relied on a mix of 60 forward primers for TCR Vbeta segments and 13 reverse primers for TCR Jbeta segments. Amplification of the CDR3 region of rearranged TCR beta genes was performed with a multiplex PCR assay on genomic DNA. Amplified TCR beta libraries were sequenced as 87-base-pair reads on the Illumina HiSeq System. As for how the authors treated the data: A later analysis counted some 74 million unique TCR beta chains across the 600 to 850 repertoires, and 9 million to 14 million of these chains were shared by at least two donors. Raw reads were error-corrected and collapsed into unique sequences with a nearest-neighbor algorithm that merged closely related sequences to remove PCR and sequencing errors. Alignment of CDR3 sequences to IMGT reference sequences was used to assign V, D and J gene segments. For a sequence to be retained, a match of at least six nucleotides to both a V gene segment and a J gene segment was required. Rearrangements were called productive when the CDR3 lacked stop codons and stayed in frame with V and J; all others were non-productive. CDR3 was defined by IMGT convention, running from the second conserved V-encoded cysteine to the conserved J-encoded phenylalanine. In an earlier analysis of roughly 610 of the donors, sequences lacking an unambiguous match to a single V gene segment were excluded. An earlier analysis of a few hundred of the donors called V segments functional above 56.7% productive rearrangements and segregating when the between-donor standard deviation exceeded 5%. A statistical classification framework was built for diagnosing cytomegalovirus status from the catalog of TCR beta chain sequences. A later analysis assigned V and J genes by comparing TCR nucleotide sequences with IMGT/GENE-DB human TR gene sequences. Using the TCRdist pipeline, a later analysis assigned CDR3 sequences along with most-parsimonious VDJ recombination scenarios. In a later analysis, every TCR beta chain was defined by the combination of its CDR3 amino acid sequence and its V-gene family, and reads without a unique V-gene family were dropped. To address suspected cross-contamination and a sequencing artifact, a later analysis removed around 600 highly shared, low-generation-probability nucleotide sequences. In a later analysis, a clonal expansion index for each public chain was calculated from normalized within-repertoire ranks of inferred template counts. In a later analysis, generation probabilities were computed with a VDJ recombination model fitted to out-of-frame rearrangements, and the resulting probabilities were checked against IGoR. In a later analysis, TCR-TCR, TCR-HLA and TCR-CMV co-occurrence was scored with hypergeometric tests, and a repertoire-size bias correction was applied to TCR pairs. False discovery rates were estimated in a later analysis by permuting HLA or CMV assignments 20 times. A later analysis grouped co-occurring TCRs with DBSCAN, adding TCRdist sequence similarity when clustering within HLA-allele-positive subsets. Co-occurrence clustering excluded repertoires with fewer than 30,000 or more than 120,000 public chains, plus five with anomalous nucleotide sharing. Sourced from immuneACCESS, this table was stored by TCRdb with only in-frame sequences that have V and J called. A share of the clones is absent; for the studies checked, an unresolved V gene accounts for under half, and the remainder has no known explanation. V and J calls and clone size are given by that table; D and trimming were obtained from the DNA. This sample comprises approximately 120,000 clones, about four fifths of them detected only once. The top ten constitute about 2% of the sample.

The record originates from a study of cytomegalovirus exposure and HLA in healthy donors (dated by TCRdb to between 2016 and 2019). As for the study more broadly: In an earlier analysis of some 550 of the donors, 250 to 350 Gb of sequence data and 95 million to 130 million unique TCR beta sequences from about 190 million T cells were reported. The number of donors typed differed by locus, with roughly 629-640 for A, B, C, DRB1 and DQB1, around 500 for DQA1, about 610 for DPA1, and approximately 470 for DPB1. HLA typing included class I and class II loci at four-digit resolution. In the later analysis, no new phenotypic data were used to find candidate immune exposures; instead, reliance was placed on TCR beta sequences and their occurrence across donors. Because of strong linkage in the cohort, five DR-DQ haplotypes were treated as single units for association and clustering. Using immunosequencing, the study profiled T cell repertoires from around 680 subjects and related those repertoires to cytomegalovirus serostatus. To study patterns of TCR occurrence, a later analysis re-analyzed previously published TCR beta repertoires from just over 650 donors and added high-resolution HLA genotyping. Among the approximately 420 genotyped donors, about 85% belonged to the genetic ancestry cluster associated with self-reported Caucasian donors. All discovery cohort repertoires had been generated on a single sequencing platform. To decide whether each TCR beta V gene segment behaved as functional or pseudogenic, an earlier analysis of approximately 600 of the donors relied on high-throughput TCR beta sequencing. In a later genetic analysis, genome-wide SNP genotypes for about three fifths of the roughly 670 donors were used, and that subset was treated as a discovery cohort. A separate validation cohort of over a hundred different subjects was used in addition to the 666-subject first cohort. The aim of the study was to test whether cataloging public T cell receptors could identify signatures of past pathogen exposure. Donor age, sex, ethnicity and CMV serostatus were collected together with the repertoire data. Across roughly 420 genotyped donors of the cohort, an average of about 240,000 unique TCR beta nucleotide sequences per donor were sequenced, and roughly 18% of those sequences were non-productive. An early release that covered several hundred HLA-typed donors contained around 300 gigabases of sequencing data and approximately 85 million unique TCR sequences. High-throughput TCR immunosequencing, statistical association of individual TCRs with disease status, and machine learning were combined to predict cytomegalovirus infection status. What the work shows at the level of the full study, not this receptor alone: In a later analysis, HLA-associated TCR beta chains were found to be more clonally expanded and to have lower generation probabilities than equally common non-associated chains. A cluster of highly shared sequence variants was judged likely to represent a technical artifact of the sequencing pipeline. Compared with the approximately 700-donor mean, donors in an Asian-associated ancestry cluster had fewer N-insertions in productive TCRs, according to a later genetic analysis. In a later analysis, TCR association rates were found to vary across HLA loci, with the most associated TCRs seen for DRB1 alleles and the fewest for HLA-C alleles. A further reported finding was that TCR beta sequences accurately predicted the HLA-A and HLA-B alleles for most subjects in the first cohort. CMV serostatus was the only immune exposure information available for the cohort. In the study, 164 TCR beta chains were listed as associated with cytomegalovirus. When HLA alleles, especially DR and DQ, strongly co-occurred, attributing TCR associations to individual alleles was difficult. In vitro tests confirmed that three of the cytomegalovirus-associated TCR beta chains recognize cytomegalovirus antigens. At a false discovery rate of 0.05, a later analysis linked under 20,000 TCR beta sequences to specific HLA alleles. The cohort was sequenced for TCR beta chains only, and without alpha or paired-chain data the features that could be detected were limited. Presence/absence analyses assumed roughly uniform sequencing depth across donors, an assumption that may not hold. According to a later analysis, parvovirus B19, influenza, CMV and Epstein-Barr virus appeared linked to several top co-occurrence clusters. Because the 87-base-pair reads could not distinguish some IMGT-functional V segments, including TRBV6-2 and TRBV6-3, those segments were excluded. While some public TCRs were present in many individuals, most TCR sequences turned up only very rarely across donors. Because HLA typing was missing for some donors at each locus, association tests included only the typed subset. An earlier analysis of around 500 of the donors showed that most TCR beta V segments appeared in productive rearrangements either about 87% or about 30% of the time, which broadly matched IMGT annotations. It was suggested by the authors that the approach could potentially be generalized to other disease states and immunological phenotypes. In a later analysis, most CMV-associated TCR beta chains were found to appear HLA-restricted, with HLA associations seemingly driven largely by CMV exposure. In a later genetic analysis, a missense DCLRE1C variant was associated with V-gene and J-gene trimming of TCR beta chains, and the association was replicated in an independent cohort. Correlated functional status among segregating V segments might be attributable to linkage disequilibrium, but an unknown experimental factor could not be ruled out. The earlier analysis of a few hundred of the donors excluded some 16 rarely observed V segments, including chromosome 9 orphons, because counts were too low. The classifier was reported to diagnose cytomegalovirus status with high specificity and sensitivity in both the original cohort and the validation cohort.

V gives up 7 bases and J gives up 0 bases, and the segment between their germline ends measures 10 bases. Reading from cysteine to phenylalanine, the CDR3 counts 15 amino acids. Of the read, only the CDR3 DNA is kept; its 45 bases are in frame from base 1. Per the germline V gene, MNHNS is the CDR1 and SASEGT is the CDR2. The cohort was made up of 666 healthy bone marrow donors. Cohort members were all nominally healthy when sampled, although unrecorded immune exposures were likely present. The donor tested CMV seronegative, placing the donor among the 350 or so seronegative members of the cohort. Each donor provided a peripheral blood sample, and peripheral blood mononuclear cells were used for TCR beta sequencing. The Qiagen DNeasy Blood Extraction Kit was used to extract genomic DNA from the blood cell samples.

The chain was built from TRBV6-1 and TRBJ2-6; the D region possibly corresponds to TRBD1 (6 bases align). Sequenced material: PBMCs. This receptor was taken from a man aged 18 to 30 in good health and CMV-seronegative. Read as DNA, the sequence is TGTGCCAGCAAGAAAGGGGGCTCTGGGGCCAACGTCCTGACTTTC. This sequence encodes CASKKGGSGANVLTF.